A selection of T cell receptor beta chains follows, all from one sample in a study of OX40 agonist ivuxolimab in advanced cancers. Some clones are missing from TCRdb's copy, which holds only in-frame ones; the method was immunoSEQ multiplex PCR. Among roughly 79,000 clones, 91% were seen once, and the ten largest hold roughly 1.6%. The sample in question was CD4+ or CD8+ T cells sorted from blood, obtained in a trial of the OX40 agonist ivuxolimab. Source of these receptors: an adult with an advanced solid tumor such as melanoma, head and neck, liver or kidney cancer. CDR3s include the opening cysteine and the closing phenylalanine or tryptophan. Fields, in order: clone size, V gene, J gene, D gene, CDR3 DNA, CDR3 protein. The D gene is left open where the match is weak. Expanded clones are given a class, and other clones once, few, many or no size at all.

clone_size: .
v_call: TRBV2
j_call: TRBJ1-2
d_call: .
cdr3_nt: TGTGCCAGCAACCCCCGGGTGTCAAATGGCTACACCTTC
cdr3_aa: CASNPRVSNGYTF

clone_size: .
v_call: TRBV6-1
j_call: TRBJ2-7
d_call: .
cdr3_nt: TGTGCCAGCAGAATAGCGGCTACCGCCTACGAGCAGTACTTC
cdr3_aa: CASRIAATAYEQYF

clone_size: .
v_call: TRBV7-2
j_call: TRBJ2-2
d_call: TRBD2
cdr3_nt: TGTGCCAGCAGCTTAGCGCGGGAGGCCGGGGAGCTGTTTTTT
cdr3_aa: CASSLAREAGELFF

clone_size: .
v_call: TRBV27
j_call: TRBJ2-3
d_call: .
cdr3_nt: TGTGCCAGCAGGGGTGGCGGGAACAAGTATTTT
cdr3_aa: CASRGGGNKYF

clone_size: .
v_call: TRBV28
j_call: TRBJ1-4
d_call: .
cdr3_nt: TGTGCCAGCAGAGGAGCGAGCGCGACTAATGAAAAACTGTTTTTT
cdr3_aa: CASRGASATNEKLFF

clone_size: .
v_call: TRBV10-2
j_call: TRBJ2-1
d_call: TRBD1
cdr3_nt: TGCGCCAGCCACAGGGGCGCCACCTACAATGAGCAGTTCTTC
cdr3_aa: CASHRGATYNEQFF

clone_size: .
v_call: TRBV19
j_call: TRBJ2-1
d_call: .
cdr3_nt: TGTGCCGCTTCCCTACCCGGCAAATCCATTGAGCAGTTCTTC
cdr3_aa: CAASLPGKSIEQFF

clone_size: .
v_call: TRBV11-2
j_call: TRBJ1-3
d_call: TRBD1
cdr3_nt: TGTGCCAGCAGCTCGACAGGGGTAATTGGAAACACCATATATTTT
cdr3_aa: CASSSTGVIGNTIYF

clone_size: once
v_call: TRBV28
j_call: TRBJ2-1
d_call: .
cdr3_nt: TGTGCCACCGTTTGGCTCAATGAGCAGTTCTTC
cdr3_aa: CATVWLNEQFF

clone_size: .
v_call: TRBV4-2
j_call: TRBJ2-3
d_call: TRBD2
cdr3_nt: TGTGCCAGCAGCCAAGATCTGGTCGCGGGAGGCAGCACAGATACGCAGTATTTT
cdr3_aa: CASSQDLVAGGSTDTQYF

clone_size: .
v_call: TRBV6-1
j_call: TRBJ1-1
d_call: .
cdr3_nt: TGTGCCAGCTACGGGGGGCCAGGCACTGAAGCTTTCTTT
cdr3_aa: CASYGGPGTEAFF

clone_size: .
v_call: TRBV4-1
j_call: TRBJ2-7
d_call: .
cdr3_nt: TGCGCCAGCAGCCAAGGGTTGGGTGGCTTCTACGAGCAGTACTTC
cdr3_aa: CASSQGLGGFYEQYF

clone_size: .
v_call: TRBV4-3
j_call: TRBJ2-7
d_call: TRBD2
cdr3_nt: TGCGCCAGCAGCCAAATCCCTACTAGCGGGGCCTACGAGCAGTACTTC
cdr3_aa: CASSQIPTSGAYEQYF

clone_size: .
v_call: TRBV7-9
j_call: TRBJ2-7
d_call: .
cdr3_nt: TGTGCCAGCAGCCTAAGGACGGACTACGAGCAGTACTTC
cdr3_aa: CASSLRTDYEQYF

clone_size: .
v_call: TRBV6-1
j_call: TRBJ2-7
d_call: TRBD1
cdr3_nt: TGTGCCAGCAGACCCGGGACAGTTAAATACGAGCAGTACTTC
cdr3_aa: CASRPGTVKYEQYF

clone_size: .
v_call: TRBV23-1
j_call: TRBJ1-5
d_call: .
cdr3_nt: TGCGCCAGCACCATCGGGGGCAGGCATAGCAATCAGCCCCAGCATTTT
cdr3_aa: CASTIGGRHSNQPQHF

clone_size: .
v_call: TRBV10-3
j_call: TRBJ2-1
d_call: TRBD2
cdr3_nt: TGTGCCATCAGTGGGGGACTAGCGGGGAGCAATGAGCAGTTCTTC
cdr3_aa: CAISGGLAGSNEQFF

clone_size: .
v_call: TRBV28
j_call: TRBJ1-2
d_call: .
cdr3_nt: TGTGCCAGCAGTCCCCCCGGGGCTGGAGCTAACTATGGCTACACCTTC
cdr3_aa: CASSPPGAGANYGYTF

clone_size: .
v_call: TRBV4-2
j_call: TRBJ2-3
d_call: .
cdr3_nt: TGTGCCAGCAGCCAAGATTTGATGGGTGGGACGCAGTATTTT
cdr3_aa: CASSQDLMGGTQYF

clone_size: few
v_call: TRBV21-1
j_call: TRBJ2-7
d_call: .
cdr3_nt: TGTGCCAGCAGCACACTGAACACCTTAACAGGGGGCGCGGGGGAGCAGTACTTC
cdr3_aa: CASSTLNTLTGGAGEQYF

clone_size: .
v_call: TRBV4-1
j_call: TRBJ2-1
d_call: TRBD2
cdr3_nt: TGCGCCAGCAGCCAAACGGGAGGCAATGAGCAGTTCTTC
cdr3_aa: CASSQTGGNEQFF

clone_size: .
v_call: TRBV9
j_call: TRBJ2-7
d_call: .
cdr3_nt: TGTGCCAGCAGCGTAGGCCTGACAGCCTACGAGCAGTACTTC
cdr3_aa: CASSVGLTAYEQYF

clone_size: .
v_call: TRBV5-1
j_call: TRBJ2-7
d_call: .
cdr3_nt: TGCGCCAGCAGCCCGAGTAGCGGCCCTACCTACGAGCAGTACTTC
cdr3_aa: CASSPSSGPTYEQYF

clone_size: .
v_call: TRBV30
j_call: TRBJ2-1
d_call: .
cdr3_nt: TGTGCCTGGAGCCCGGCCAACAATGAGCAGTTCTTC
cdr3_aa: CAWSPANNEQFF

clone_size: .
v_call: TRBV5-1
j_call: TRBJ1-5
d_call: .
cdr3_nt: TGCGCCAGCAGCTCCGGTAGCAATCAGCCCCAGCATTTT
cdr3_aa: CASSSGSNQPQHF

clone_size: few
v_call: TRBV10-3
j_call: TRBJ2-7
d_call: .
cdr3_nt: TGTGCCATCAGTGAGTCGCGTTACGAGCAGTACTTC
cdr3_aa: CAISESRYEQYF

clone_size: .
v_call: TRBV5-1
j_call: TRBJ2-3
d_call: TRBD2
cdr3_nt: TGCGCCAGCAGGTGGGAGGGCCGCACAGATACGCAGTATTTT
cdr3_aa: CASRWEGRTDTQYF

clone_size: .
v_call: TRBV29-1
j_call: TRBJ2-7
d_call: TRBD2
cdr3_nt: TGCAGCGTTGTAGTTCCTCGGCTAGCGGGAGATTTCCGATACGAGCAGTACTTC
cdr3_aa: CSVVVPRLAGDFRYEQYF

clone_size: .
v_call: TRBV5-1
j_call: TRBJ2-2
d_call: .
cdr3_nt: TGCGCCAGCAGCTTCGACGGAGCGAGCGGACTCGGGGAGCTGTTTTTT
cdr3_aa: CASSFDGASGLGELFF

clone_size: .
v_call: TRBV9
j_call: TRBJ2-2
d_call: TRBD2
cdr3_nt: TGTGCCAGCAGCGTAGAAGGGGTAGCGGGAGAAAAAACCGGGGAGCTGTTTTTT
cdr3_aa: CASSVEGVAGEKTGELFF

clone_size: .
v_call: TRBV7-2
j_call: TRBJ2-3
d_call: TRBD2
cdr3_nt: TGTGCCAGCAGCTTAGTAGCGGGGATCACAGATACGCAGTATTTT
cdr3_aa: CASSLVAGITDTQYF

clone_size: .
v_call: TRBV4-1
j_call: TRBJ2-2
d_call: TRBD2
cdr3_nt: TGCGCCAGCAGCCAACGCGGGAGGGCCCCCACCGGGGAGCTGTTTTTT
cdr3_aa: CASSQRGRAPTGELFF

clone_size: .
v_call: TRBV28
j_call: TRBJ2-7
d_call: TRBD1
cdr3_nt: TGTGCCAGCAGTTCCCTAGGACAGGGGGCGCAGGAGCAGTACTTC
cdr3_aa: CASSSLGQGAQEQYF

clone_size: .
v_call: TRBV19
j_call: TRBJ2-2
d_call: TRBD1
cdr3_nt: TGTGCCAGTCGACAGGGGTTCCAGTTAGGCGGGGAGCTGTTTTTT
cdr3_aa: CASRQGFQLGGELFF

clone_size: .
v_call: TRBV5-6
j_call: TRBJ2-2
d_call: TRBD1
cdr3_nt: TGTGCCAGCAGAACCGACAGGGGGCTAAAGAACACCGGGGAGCTGTTTTTT
cdr3_aa: CASRTDRGLKNTGELFF

clone_size: .
v_call: TRBV7-2
j_call: TRBJ1-1
d_call: .
cdr3_nt: TGTGCCAGCAGCTTAATGCAGGGGATTTATTTCTTT
cdr3_aa: CASSLMQGIYFF

clone_size: .
v_call: TRBV18
j_call: TRBJ2-5
d_call: .
cdr3_nt: TGTGCCAGCTCACCAGAGGTTAGCGGCATGGTTGAGACCCAGTACTTC
cdr3_aa: CASSPEVSGMVETQYF

clone_size: .
v_call: TRBV29-1
j_call: TRBJ2-7
d_call: TRBD1
cdr3_nt: TGCAGCGTAGGGACAGGGGTTGAGCAGTACTTC
cdr3_aa: CSVGTGVEQYF

clone_size: .
v_call: TRBV7-2
j_call: TRBJ1-1
d_call: .
cdr3_nt: TGTGCCAGCAGCTTTGGACTAGTGGACACTGAAGCTTTCTTT
cdr3_aa: CASSFGLVDTEAFF

clone_size: .
v_call: TRBV7-8
j_call: TRBJ1-4
d_call: TRBD1
cdr3_nt: TGTGCCAGCAGCTTAGGTACAGGGGCCCGTGGTGAAAAACTGTTTTTT
cdr3_aa: CASSLGTGARGEKLFF

clone_size: once
v_call: TRBV20-1
j_call: TRBJ2-1
d_call: .
cdr3_nt: TGCAGTGCCGCGGAAAGAATCGAAGGGATCTTC
cdr3_aa: CSAAERIEGIF

clone_size: .
v_call: TRBV21-1
j_call: TRBJ1-5
d_call: .
cdr3_nt: TGTGCCAGCAGCAATACGGACAGGGGCCAGAATCAGCCCCAGCATTTT
cdr3_aa: CASSNTDRGQNQPQHF

clone_size: once
v_call: TRBV5-8
j_call: TRBJ1-4
d_call: TRBD1
cdr3_nt: TGTGCCAGCAGCCCGGGTGGACAGGGCTCAACTAATGAAAAACTGTTTTTT
cdr3_aa: CASSPGGQGSTNEKLFF

clone_size: .
v_call: TRBV12-5
j_call: TRBJ2-6
d_call: TRBD1
cdr3_nt: TGTGCTAGTGGTTTTTCCGGACAGGGGGCCTCTGGGGCCAACGTCCTGACTTTC
cdr3_aa: CASGFSGQGASGANVLTF

clone_size: .
v_call: TRBV2
j_call: TRBJ2-4
d_call: .
cdr3_nt: TGTGCCAGCAGTGACCCCCTTTCCAAAAACATTCAGTACTTC
cdr3_aa: CASSDPLSKNIQYF

clone_size: .
v_call: TRBV5-4
j_call: TRBJ1-5
d_call: TRBD1
cdr3_nt: TGTGCCAGCAGCCTTGACAGGGGGAGCAATCAGCCCCAGCATTTT
cdr3_aa: CASSLDRGSNQPQHF

clone_size: once
v_call: TRBV28
j_call: TRBJ1-2
d_call: .
cdr3_nt: TGTGCCAGCGTCTCCAACTATGGCTACACCTTC
cdr3_aa: CASVSNYGYTF

clone_size: .
v_call: TRBV9
j_call: TRBJ2-3
d_call: .
cdr3_nt: TGTGCCAGCAGCGTAGATTTGCCAGCGGGCACAGATACGCAGTATTTT
cdr3_aa: CASSVDLPAGTDTQYF

clone_size: few
v_call: TRBV18
j_call: TRBJ2-7
d_call: TRBD2
cdr3_nt: TGTGCCAGCTCACAAATAGCGGGAAGCTCCTACGAGCAGTACTTC
cdr3_aa: CASSQIAGSSYEQYF

clone_size: .
v_call: TRBV7-7
j_call: TRBJ2-5
d_call: .
cdr3_nt: TGTGCTAGCAGCCTTGACAGCCAAGAGACCCAGTACTTC
cdr3_aa: CASSLDSQETQYF

clone_size: .
v_call: TRBV2
j_call: TRBJ2-3
d_call: .
cdr3_nt: TGTGCCTCCCGGAGAGGAGATACGCAGTATTTT
cdr3_aa: CASRRGDTQYF

clone_size: .
v_call: TRBV18
j_call: TRBJ1-5
d_call: .
cdr3_nt: TGTGCCAGCTCACCCGGCGGGTGGCAGCCCCAGCATTTT
cdr3_aa: CASSPGGWQPQHF

clone_size: few
v_call: TRBV6-5
j_call: TRBJ1-5
d_call: .
cdr3_nt: TGTGCCAGCAGTTACAGGGGAAATCAGCCCCAGCATTTT
cdr3_aa: CASSYRGNQPQHF

clone_size: .
v_call: TRBV6-1
j_call: TRBJ2-2
d_call: TRBD1
cdr3_nt: TGTGCCAGCAGTGCAGGGACAGCGAACACCGGGGAGCTGTTTTTT
cdr3_aa: CASSAGTANTGELFF

clone_size: .
v_call: TRBV28
j_call: TRBJ1-3
d_call: .
cdr3_nt: TGTGCCAGCAGCCCGACCGGGTCCTACTCTGGAAACACCATATATTTT
cdr3_aa: CASSPTGSYSGNTIYF

clone_size: once
v_call: TRBV5-1
j_call: TRBJ2-3
d_call: .
cdr3_nt: TGCGCCAGCAGCTTAATGCGGGGGCCTCCAGATACGCAGTATTTT
cdr3_aa: CASSLMRGPPDTQYF

clone_size: few
v_call: TRBV28
j_call: TRBJ1-2
d_call: TRBD1
cdr3_nt: TGTGCCAGCAGGCCCTACAGGGGGCAGAGCTATGGCTACACCTTC
cdr3_aa: CASRPYRGQSYGYTF